The clone carrying this T cell receptor (beta chain) was found a few times. The sample comes from a study of cytomegalovirus exposure and HLA in healthy donors. CDR1 LNHDA and CDR2 SQIVND come from the germline V gene (reference sequence). V shed 4 bases and J 4 bases; nucleotides not matched to a gene: 16. This CDR3 is 19 amino acids long. Primers: 60 Vbeta forward and 13 Jbeta reverse. Assay: immunoSEQ multiplex PCR; the TCRdb copy retains only in-frame clones and omits some. The profile shows around 150,000 clones, over 75% of them singletons. This clonotype originated in a man aged 45-60 years in good health and CMV-seropositive. The sequenced sample was PBMCs. This chain uses TRBV19 with TRBJ2-3; 11 nucleotides agree with TRBD2. This CDR3 reads CASSTSEGSGGAGADTQYF. In DNA form, the CDR3 reads TGTGCCAGTAGTACCTCTGAAGGTAGCGGGGGGGCCGGGGCAGATACGCAGTATTTT. The full variable domain, its missing parts supplied by reference TRBV19 and TRBJ2-3, is DGGITQSPKYLFRKEGQNVTLSCEQNLNHDAMYWYRQDPGQGLRLIYYSQIVNDFQKGDIAEGYSVSREKKESFPLTVTSAQKNPTAFYLCASSTSEGSGGAGADTQYFGPGTRLTVL.